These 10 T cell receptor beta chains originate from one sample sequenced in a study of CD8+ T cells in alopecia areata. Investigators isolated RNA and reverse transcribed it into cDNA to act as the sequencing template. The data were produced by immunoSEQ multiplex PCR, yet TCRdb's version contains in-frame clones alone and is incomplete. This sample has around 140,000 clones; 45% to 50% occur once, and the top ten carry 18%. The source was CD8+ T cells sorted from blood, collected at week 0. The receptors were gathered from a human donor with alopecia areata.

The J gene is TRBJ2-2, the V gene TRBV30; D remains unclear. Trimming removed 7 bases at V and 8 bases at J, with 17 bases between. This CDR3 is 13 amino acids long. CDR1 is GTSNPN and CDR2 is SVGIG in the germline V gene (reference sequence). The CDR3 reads CASSATHSGELFF. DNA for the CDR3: TGTGCCTCCTCCGCGACACACTCGGGGGAGCTGTTTTTT.

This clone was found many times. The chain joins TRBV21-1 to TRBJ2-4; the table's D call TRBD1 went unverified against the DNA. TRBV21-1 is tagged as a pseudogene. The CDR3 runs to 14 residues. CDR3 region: CASSKAGQGNIQYF. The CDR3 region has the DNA TGTGCCAGCAGCAAAGCGGGACAGGGGAACATTCAGTACTTC.

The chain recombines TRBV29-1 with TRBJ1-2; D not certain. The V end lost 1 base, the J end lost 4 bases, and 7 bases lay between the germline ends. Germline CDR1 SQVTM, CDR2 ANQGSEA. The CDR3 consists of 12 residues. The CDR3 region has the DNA TGCAGCGTTGAAGGTACAGCCTATGGCTACACCTTC. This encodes CSVEGTAYGYTF.

CDR3 DNA sequence: TGTGCCAGCAGTGAGGGTCCAGGTTTTATCTACGAGCAGTACTTC. Encoded protein: CASSEGPGFIYEQYF. The chain employs TRBV6-1 and TRBJ2-7; D not resolved. The CDR3 consists of 15 residues. Germline loops: CDR1 MNHNS, CDR2 SASEGT. V was clipped by 3 bases and J by 3 bases, with 15 bases between them.

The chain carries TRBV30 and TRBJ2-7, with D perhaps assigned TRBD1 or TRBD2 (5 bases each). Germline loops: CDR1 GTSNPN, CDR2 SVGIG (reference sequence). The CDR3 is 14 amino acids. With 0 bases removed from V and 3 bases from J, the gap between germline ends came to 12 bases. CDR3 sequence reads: CAWSVGTGFYEQYF. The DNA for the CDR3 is TGTGCCTGGAGTGTTGGGACGGGCTTCTACGAGCAGTACTTC.

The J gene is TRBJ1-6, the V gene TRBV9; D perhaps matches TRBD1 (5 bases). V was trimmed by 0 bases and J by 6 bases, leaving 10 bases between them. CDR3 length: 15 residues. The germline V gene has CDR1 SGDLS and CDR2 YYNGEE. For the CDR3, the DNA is TGTGCCAGCAGCGTAGGGCAGGGTATTAATTCACCCCTCCACTTT. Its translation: CASSVGQGINSPLHF.

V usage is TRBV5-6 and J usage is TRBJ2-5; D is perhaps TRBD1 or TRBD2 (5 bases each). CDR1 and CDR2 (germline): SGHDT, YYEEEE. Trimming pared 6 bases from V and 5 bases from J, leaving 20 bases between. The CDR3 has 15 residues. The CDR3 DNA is TGTGCCAGCACCGTCCCCCGGCAGGGAGAGGAGACCCAGTACTTC. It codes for CASTVPRQGEETQYF.

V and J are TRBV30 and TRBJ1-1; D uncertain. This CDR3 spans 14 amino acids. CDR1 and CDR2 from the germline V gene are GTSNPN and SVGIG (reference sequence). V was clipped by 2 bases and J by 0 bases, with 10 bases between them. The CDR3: CAWSLVGLNTEAFF. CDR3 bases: TGTGCCTGGAGTTTGGTGGGCCTGAACACTGAAGCTTTCTTT.

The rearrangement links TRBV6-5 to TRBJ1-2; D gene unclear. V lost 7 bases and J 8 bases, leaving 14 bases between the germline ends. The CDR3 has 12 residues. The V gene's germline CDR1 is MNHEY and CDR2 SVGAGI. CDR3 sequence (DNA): TGTGCCAGCACCTTAAGAGGATGGGGCTACACCTTC. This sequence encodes CASTLRGWGYTF.

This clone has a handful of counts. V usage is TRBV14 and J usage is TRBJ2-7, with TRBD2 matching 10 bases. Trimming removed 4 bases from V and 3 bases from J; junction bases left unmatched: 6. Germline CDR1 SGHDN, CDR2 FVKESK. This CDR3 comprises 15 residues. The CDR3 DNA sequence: TGTGCCAGCAGCCCTAGCGGGGGCCCAAGCTACGAGCAGTACTTC. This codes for CASSPSGGPSYEQYF.